This T cell receptor beta chain was recorded in a study of blood T cell repertoires in COVID-19. Whole-study context: The analysed material was cDNA or gDNA that came from T cells, B-cell-depleted T cells, or PBMCs.

The CDR3 consists of 20 residues. With V trimmed by 3 bases and J by 0 bases, 13 bases remained unmatched. Germline assignment: CDR1 SGHRS and CDR2 YFSETQ. As originally analysed: Scientists estimated how many nucleated cells there were by amplifying reference gene primers. Sequencing was performed with immunoSEQ multiplex PCR; in TCRdb, only in-frame clones are kept and a portion is missing. D and trimming come from the DNA, and the V and J calls and clone size come from that table. The table shows approximately 130,000 clones, with approximately 77% occurring only once. The rearrangement links TRBV5-1 to TRBJ2-6; 9 nucleotides match TRBD1. Sequencing input: peripheral blood. The sequence was collected from an elderly man with acute or convalescent COVID-19. CDR3 residues: CASSSGQGGRLDSGANVLTF. DNA of the CDR3: TGCGCCAGCAGCTCGGGACAGGGTGGCCGGCTTGACTCTGGGGCCAACGTCCTGACTTTC.